The source of this T cell receptor (beta chain) is a study of PD-1 blockade in classical Hodgkin lymphoma. For the study at large: Every 2 weeks, patients got 3 mg/kg intravenous nivolumab.

With no exception, relapse followed autologous stem cell transplantation in all patients, and brentuximab vedotin exposure varied. The best responses consisted of complete response, partial response or progressive disease. Notes on this clone: The antigen remains undetermined.

The study's findings and limits: Why the repertoires differ is still unclear, perhaps disease activity or prior therapy. There was a significant rise in CD4+ TCR diversity by C4D1, with no such rise for CD8+.

Germline V gene lookup returns CDR1 SQVTM and CDR2 ANQGSEA. The CDR3 loop spans 14 amino acids. The ends lost 8 bases at V and 3 bases at J; junction bases unmatched: 6. Clones were sequenced by immunoSEQ multiplex PCR, and TCRdb holds only the in-frame ones, with some missing. The repertoire holds 75,000 to 100,000 clones, with roughly 79% as singletons. The chain has TRBV29-1 and TRBJ2-1; 11 bases fit TRBD2. The clonotype was recovered from a human donor with classical Hodgkin lymphoma. The sample in question was peripheral blood mononuclear cells (PBMCs), obtained before the second cycle of nivolumab. In DNA form, the CDR3 reads TGCAGCCAGACTAGCGGGAACAACTACAATGAGCAGTTCTTC. It specifies CSQTSGNNYNEQFF.